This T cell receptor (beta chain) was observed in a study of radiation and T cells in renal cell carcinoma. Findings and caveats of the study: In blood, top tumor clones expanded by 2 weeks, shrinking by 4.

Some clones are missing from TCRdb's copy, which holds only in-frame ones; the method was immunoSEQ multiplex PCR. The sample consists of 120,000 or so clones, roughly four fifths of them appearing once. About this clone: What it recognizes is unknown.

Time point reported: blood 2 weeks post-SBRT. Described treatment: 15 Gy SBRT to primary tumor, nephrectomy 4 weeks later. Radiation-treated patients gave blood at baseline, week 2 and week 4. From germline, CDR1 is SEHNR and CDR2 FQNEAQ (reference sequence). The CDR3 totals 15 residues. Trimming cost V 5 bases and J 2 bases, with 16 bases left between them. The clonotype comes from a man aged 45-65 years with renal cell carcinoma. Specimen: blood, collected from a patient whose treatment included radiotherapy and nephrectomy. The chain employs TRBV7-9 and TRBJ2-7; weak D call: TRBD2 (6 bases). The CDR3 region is CASSLVLSGAYEQYF. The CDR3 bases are TGTGCCAGCAGCCTTGTACTCTCGGGGGCCTACGAGCAGTACTTC.